The entry below gives a single TCR beta chain sequence along with its context. This sample was included in a study of blood T cell repertoires in COVID-19. The CDR3 covers 13 residues. CDR1 and CDR2 (germline): SGHAT, FQNNGV. V dropped 11 bases and J dropped 4; count of bases not matched to a gene: 10. In the original processing: Amplification from reference gene primers served as the basis for estimated nucleated cell counts. The method was immunoSEQ multiplex PCR; TCRdb's version includes in-frame clones alone and lacks a portion of them. V and J calls plus clone size are reproduced from that table; the DNA served to infer D and trimming. Here the sample spans approximately 270,000 clones, roughly 90% being singletons.

Sequencing was carried out using peripheral blood. The chain recombines TRBV11-2 with TRBJ1-2, with 7 bases matching TRBD1. This TCR was recovered from a man over 45 with acute or convalescent COVID-19. The CDR3 is CAGRTGDSYGYTF. In nucleotides, the CDR3 is TGTGCCGGCCGAACCGGGGACAGCTATGGCTACACCTTC.